The 23 T cell receptor beta chains reported below all come from one sample, sequenced in a study of blood T cell repertoires in COVID-19. The repertoire was sequenced with immunoSEQ multiplex PCR; TCRdb's copy has only in-frame clones and lacks some. The sample lists around 130,000 clones; around nine tenths were seen once. The sequenced material came from peripheral blood. These receptors were collected from a woman aged 50 to 60 with acute or convalescent COVID-19.

This chain links TRBV5-1 with TRBJ1-2; 11 nucleotides match TRBD1. The CDR3 is 14 residues long. V shed 3 bases and J 4 bases; nucleotides not matched to a gene: 2. Germline CDR1 and CDR2: SGHRS and YFSETQ. The DNA of the CDR3 is TGCGCCAGCAGCTGGACAGGGGGCGCCTATGGCTACACCTTC. It specifies CASSWTGGAYGYTF.

The chain recombines TRBV5-1 with TRBJ1-2; possible D gene TRBD1, 5 bases. V was pared by 3 bases and J by 4 bases, with 10 bases between. Germline-derived CDR1 and CDR2 are SGHRS and YFSETQ. The CDR3 totals 13 residues. The CDR3 protein is CASSSMQGYGYTF. CDR3 in DNA: TGCGCCAGCAGCTCCATGCAGGGCTATGGCTACACCTTC. Together with reference TRBV5-1 and TRBJ1-2, the CDR3 gives the full variable domain: KAGVTQTPRYLIKTRGQQVTLSCSPISGHRSVSWYQQTPGQGLQFLFEYFSETQRNKGNFPGRFSGRQFSNSRSEMNVSTLELGDSALYLCASSSMQGYGYTFGSGTRLTVV.

This clone is a singleton in its sample. The V and J genes are TRBV5-6 and TRBJ2-7; TRBD1 agrees at 10 bases. Losses at the gene ends were 0 bases for V and 7 bases for J; bases not matched to a gene: 7. The CDR3 covers 15 residues. The V gene's germline CDR1 is SGHDT and CDR2 YYEEEE. CDR3 bases: TGTGCCAGCAGCTTGGGGGGACAGGGGCTTGGGGAGCAGTACTTC. Protein product: CASSLGGQGLGEQYF.

The chain uses TRBV5-5 and TRBJ2-1, with 10 bases lining up with TRBD1. V dropped 0 bases and J dropped 0; count of bases not matched to a gene: 6. Per germline, CDR1 SGHKS and CDR2 YYEKEE (reference sequence). This CDR3 is 18 amino acids long. Here the CDR3 reads CASSLGDRGKSSYNEQFF. The CDR3, as DNA: TGTGCCAGCAGCTTGGGGGACAGGGGAAAGAGCTCCTACAATGAGCAGTTCTTC.

This chain connects TRBV10-3 to TRBJ2-1; 12 bases align to TRBD1. Germline CDR1 reads ENHRY; CDR2 reads SYGVKD. The trim removed 6 bases at V and 10 bases at J, leaving 13 bases unmatched. This CDR3 region has 16 residues. The DNA of the CDR3 is TGTGCCATCAGCAATTTTCCGGGACAGGGGGCAGGGGAGCAGTTCTTC. Its protein product is CAISNFPGQGAGEQFF.

The chain employs TRBV27 and TRBJ2-2, with 9 nucleotides matching TRBD1. This CDR3 contains 14 residues. V lost 6 bases and J lost 4; bases outside the gene matches: 3. Germline CDR1 and CDR2: MNHEY and SMNVEV (reference sequence). The CDR3 nucleotides are TGTGCCAGCAGACAGACAGGGGGCACCGGGGAGCTGTTTTTT. It specifies CASRQTGGTGELFF.

This chain connects TRBV5-1 to TRBJ1-3; a possible D gene is TRBD1 (6 bases). There are 16 residues in the CDR3. Germline assignment: CDR1 SGHRS and CDR2 YFSETQ. Deletions cut 0 bases from V and 1 base from J, with 11 bases between. This CDR3 is CASSLGQAISGNTIYF. CDR3 DNA sequence: TGCGCCAGCAGCTTGGGACAGGCAATTTCTGGAAACACCATATATTTT.

V gene TRBV6-5 combines with J gene TRBJ2-7; a possible D gene is TRBD2 (5 bases). The V end lost 6 bases, the J end lost 1 base, and 16 bases lay between the germline ends. The CDR3 is 15 amino acids. Germline lookup yields CDR1 MNHEY and CDR2 SVGAGI. The CDR3 DNA reads as TGTGCCAGCAGAAAGCTAGCCCCCGGGTCCTACGAGCAGTACTTC. Translation: CASRKLAPGSYEQYF.

This clone was observed a single time. The chain joins TRBV1 to TRBJ2-3; the D call in the table, TRBD2, was not verified against the DNA. TRBV1 is classified as a pseudogene. The CDR3 runs 14 residues. The CDR3 loop reads CTSGSGLSTDTQYF. CDR3 nucleotide sequence: TGCACCAGCGGATCAGGACTAAGCACAGATACGCAGTATTTT.

This chain uses TRBV27 with TRBJ1-6; tentatively, D is TRBD1 (5 bases). CDR3 size: 15 residues. The V end was cut by 5 bases, the J end by 4 bases, with 12 bases between. Looked up from germline, CDR1 is MNHEY and CDR2 is SMNVEV (reference sequence). As DNA, the CDR3 is TGTGCCAGCAGTACCACCGGGACTTATAATTCACCCCTCCACTTT. Residues: CASSTTGTYNSPLHF.

The CDR3 spells CASPESSGSGEQFF. DNA for the CDR3: TGTGCCAGTCCGGAGAGTAGCGGGAGCGGCGAGCAGTTCTTC. This sequence joins TRBV6-4 and TRBJ2-1; 9 positions match TRBD2. CDR1 MRHNA and CDR2 SNTAGT come from the germline V gene. CDR3 length equals 14 residues. V lost 9 bases and J lost 10; bases outside the gene matches: 13.

The V gene is TRBV30, the J gene TRBJ2-5; D perhaps matches TRBD2 (6 bases). Trimming took 1 base from V and 2 from J, leaving 11 bases between them. Per germline, CDR1 GTSNPN and CDR2 SVGIG (reference sequence). This CDR3 has 14 amino acids. The CDR3 bases are TGTGCCTGGAGTGGGCGGGGCAAACAAGAGACCCAGTACTTC. Translation: CAWSGRGKQETQYF.

The CDR3 loop is CASSKVWTGGDEQYF. The CDR3, as DNA: TGTGCCAGCAGCAAAGTTTGGACAGGGGGAGACGAGCAGTACTTC. The chain employs TRBV21-1 and TRBJ2-7; the listed D gene, TRBD1, was not tested against the DNA. TRBV21-1 is annotated as a pseudogene. This CDR3 has 15 amino acids.

The V and J genes are TRBV7-2 and TRBJ1-6, with a tentative D call TRBD1 (6 bases). The CDR3 contains 13 residues. From germline, CDR1 is SGHTA and CDR2 FQGNSA. V shed 2 bases and J shed 10 bases, with 9 bases lying between them. The CDR3 region is CASSLRGSSPLHF. CDR3 nucleotides: TGTGCCAGCAGCTTAAGGGGGAGCTCACCCCTCCACTTT.

The chain couples TRBV20-1 to TRBJ1-5; maybe TRBD1 (6 bases). Germline loops: CDR1 DFQATT, CDR2 SNEGSKA (reference sequence). This CDR3 comprises 15 residues. V gave up 3 bases and J gave up 6 bases, with 18 bases separating them. The CDR3 DNA reads as TGCAGTGCTAGTATACCCAGGGGCGGCAGTCAGCCCCAGCATTTT. It specifies CSASIPRGGSQPQHF.

A single count supports this clone. This sequence joins TRBV7-9 and TRBJ2-5, with 13 positions matching TRBD2. CDR1 and CDR2 from the germline V gene are SEHNR and FQNEAQ (reference sequence). V dropped 6 bases and J dropped 5; count of bases not matched to a gene: 6. This CDR3 has 15 residues. CDR3 residues: CASSPTSGGRETQYF. The CDR3 bases are TGTGCCAGCAGTCCGACTAGCGGGGGGCGGGAGACCCAGTACTTC.

The chain combines TRBV10-3 with TRBJ2-5, with D possibly matching TRBD2 (5 bases). This CDR3 has 16 amino acids. Germline values: CDR1 ENHRY, CDR2 SYGVKD. V gave up 0 bases and J gave up 1 base, with 12 bases separating them. CDR3 DNA sequence: TGTGCCATCAGTGAGTCGAGACGGGGAGTCCAAGAGACCCAGTACTTC. Translated: CAISESRRGVQETQYF.

The chain carries TRBV5-1 and TRBJ1-2; tentative D call: TRBD1 (5 bases). The CDR3 totals 16 residues. CDR1 and CDR2 from the germline V gene are SGHRS and YFSETQ. Trimming took 3 bases from V and 1 from J, leaving 16 bases between them. This CDR3 is CASSWDAGRYNYGYTF. CDR3 sequence (DNA): TGCGCCAGCAGCTGGGATGCGGGACGGTATAACTATGGCTACACCTTC.

The chain recombines TRBV5-4 with TRBJ1-6, with 7 bases matching TRBD1. CDR1 is SGHNT and CDR2 is YYREEE in the germline V gene (reference sequence). This CDR3 is built from 15 residues. V gave up 0 bases and J gave up 10 bases; unmatched junction bases: 7. CDR3 loop: CASSLVGTAGSPLHF. The CDR3 nucleotides are TGTGCCAGCAGCTTGGTCGGGACAGCCGGATCACCCCTCCACTTT. The complete variable domain, with remaining parts taken from reference TRBV5-4 and TRBJ1-6, reads ETGVTQSPTHLIKTRGQQVTLRCSSQSGHNTVSWYQQALGQGPQFIFQYYREEENGRGNFPPRFSGLQFPNYSSELNVNALELDDSALYLCASSLVGTAGSPLHFGNGTRLTVT.

The chain has TRBV2 and TRBJ2-7; 7 positions agree with TRBD2. V was pared by 10 bases and J by 1 base, with 1 base of the junction left unmatched. CDR1 SNHLY and CDR2 FYNNEI come from the germline V gene. The CDR3 is 11 residues long. The CDR3 DNA is TGTGCCAACGGGAGGTCCTACGAGCAGTACTTC. This encodes CANGRSYEQYF.

The CDR3: CASSQERGLAGELFF. Here the CDR3 DNA reads TGTGCCAGCAGCCAAGAACGCGGGTTGGCCGGGGAGCTGTTTTTT. This sequence joins TRBV3-1 (or the pseudogene TRBV3-2) and TRBJ2-2; a possible D gene is TRBD2 (5 bases). Germline CDR1 reads LGHDT; CDR2 reads YNNKEL (reference sequence). V was cut by 0 bases and J by 6 bases, with 11 bases left in between. This CDR3 is built from 15 residues.

The rearrangement links TRBV2 to TRBJ2-5, with TRBD2 matching over 7 bases. This CDR3 is 14 amino acids long. Germline CDR1 SNHLY, CDR2 FYNNEI. With V trimmed by 8 bases and J by 3 bases, 9 bases remained unmatched. CDR3 sequence (DNA): TGTGCCAGCCCCGAAGGGGAGGGTGAAGAGACCCAGTACTTC. As protein: CASPEGEGEETQYF.

The V call is TRBV12-3 or TRBV12-4, the J call TRBJ2-2; tentatively, D is TRBD2 (6 bases). CDR3 length: 13 amino acids. Trimming shortened V by 9 bases and J by 7 bases, and 15 bases separated the two germline ends. CDR3 loop: CASLRAEGGELFF. The CDR3 nucleotides are TGTGCCAGTTTAAGAGCGGAGGGCGGGGAGCTGTTTTTT.